This T cell receptor beta chain was identified during a study of blood T cell repertoires in COVID-19. Study summary: Donors in the United States, Italy and Spain gave samples during acute or convalescent COVID-19. In each case, the material was cDNA or gDNA derived from T cells, B-cell-depleted T cells, or PBMCs.

The CDR3 length is 14 residues. From germline, CDR1 is SGHNT and CDR2 YENEEA. Unmatched junction bases numbered 6, after V lost 6 bases and J lost 4 bases. In the original processing: From reference gene primer amplification, estimates of nucleated cell counts were derived. Sequencing used immunoSEQ multiplex PCR; TCRdb keeps in-frame clones, though not all of them. The V and J calls and clone size were taken over from that table, and D and trimming were inferred from the DNA. The data contain over 120,000 clones, 65% to 85% of them singletons. Material for sequencing was peripheral blood. This TCR was recovered from a woman aged 60-70 years with acute or convalescent COVID-19. The chain employs TRBV11-3 and TRBJ1-1, with TRBD1 identical over 9 bases. CDR3 coding DNA: TGTGCCAGCAGTCGGGACAGGGAGGGCACTGAAGCTTTCTTT. Translation gives CASSRDREGTEAFF.